This T cell receptor beta chain was identified in a study of T cell responses to AZD1222 COVID-19 vaccine. Comment on this clone: Its target is unknown.

The germline CDR1 and CDR2 sequences are MNHEY and SVGAGI. CDR3 length: 14 residues. Trimming stripped 10 bases from V and 5 bases from J, with 21 bases between. Notes on the study in general: CD4 TCRs covered the whole spike, strongest at regions 160-218 and 743-854. Baseline seropositivity characterized only a handful of AZD1222 recipients. Unmutated regions of variants are reportedly targeted by nearly half of spike-specific TCRs. Once two AZD1222 doses were given, Spike-specific TCR breadth and depth went up.

The method was immunoSEQ multiplex PCR; TCRdb's version includes in-frame clones alone and lacks a portion of them. The sample holds 130,000 to 150,000 clones, around 90% seen once. The sample was peripheral blood, taken on day 0 of AZD1222 vaccination. The TCR originated in an adult in good health. This chain connects TRBV6-5 to TRBJ2-7, with D hard to call. CDR3 in DNA: TGTGCCACCAGACACGATACATGGACGGACGAGCAGTACTTC. Protein sequence: CATRHDTWTDEQYF.